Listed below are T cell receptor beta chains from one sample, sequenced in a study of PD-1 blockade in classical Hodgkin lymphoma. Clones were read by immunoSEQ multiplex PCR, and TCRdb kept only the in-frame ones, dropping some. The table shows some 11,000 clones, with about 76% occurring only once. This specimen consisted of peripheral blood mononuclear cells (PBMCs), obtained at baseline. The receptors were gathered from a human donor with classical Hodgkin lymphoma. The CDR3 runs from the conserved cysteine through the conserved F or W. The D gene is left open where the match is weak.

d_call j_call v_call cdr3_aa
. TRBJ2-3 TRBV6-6 CASSYSGNTDTQYF
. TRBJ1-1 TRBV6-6 CASSYSEVGTEAFF
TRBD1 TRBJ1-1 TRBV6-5 CASSYRDSREAFF
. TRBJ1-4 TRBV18 CASSPPSGLMFF
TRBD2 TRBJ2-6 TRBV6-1 CASSEGGSGANVLTF
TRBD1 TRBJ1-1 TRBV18 CASSPLQGAGEAFF
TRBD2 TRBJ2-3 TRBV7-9 CASSLASLTGGPTDTQYF
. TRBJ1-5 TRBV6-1 CASSEAQPQHF
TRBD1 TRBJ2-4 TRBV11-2 CASSLDDPTGTKNIQYF
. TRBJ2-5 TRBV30 CAWSSRPGTQYF
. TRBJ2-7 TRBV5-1 CASSERVGPSPSEQYF
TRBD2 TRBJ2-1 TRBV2 CASSGLAGANEQFF
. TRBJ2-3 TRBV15 CATSDPKRGRGTDTQYF
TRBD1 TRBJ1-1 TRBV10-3 CAIRPGTGNTEAFF
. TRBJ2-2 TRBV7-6 CASSPPKSPDRSGHTGELFF
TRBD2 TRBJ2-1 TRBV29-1 CSVQETSVPYNEQFF
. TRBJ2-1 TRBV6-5 CASSWGQPWDEQFF
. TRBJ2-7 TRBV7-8 CASSPRGGQSSYEQYF
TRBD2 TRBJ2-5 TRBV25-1 CASSSGGVGETQYF
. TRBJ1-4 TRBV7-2 CASSPGLEVGKLFF
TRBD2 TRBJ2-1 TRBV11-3 CASSLGGRAAEQFF
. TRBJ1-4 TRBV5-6 CASSSQDSEKLFF
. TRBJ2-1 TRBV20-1 CSASVSAQFF
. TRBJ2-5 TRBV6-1 CASSFVGRGETQYF